Following are 6 T cell receptor beta chains from one sample sequenced in a study of blood T cell repertoires in COVID-19. Sequencing used immunoSEQ multiplex PCR; TCRdb keeps in-frame clones, though not all of them. The sample includes 85,000 to 100,000 clones, around nine tenths seen only once; the top ten take roughly 18%. Sequenced input: peripheral blood. These receptors were collected from a woman aged 55-69 years with COVID-19, enrolled during active disease.

The V and J genes are TRBV5-1 and TRBJ2-1; tentative D call: TRBD1 (6 bases). Looked up from germline, CDR1 is SGHRS and CDR2 is YFSETQ. The V end was cut by 7 bases, the J end by 5 bases, with 16 bases between. The length of the CDR3 is 14 residues. The CDR3 DNA sequence: TGCGCCAGCGCTCGAACAGGGCTTGACAATGAGCAGTTCTTC. The encoded protein is CASARTGLDNEQFF.

The rearrangement links TRBV7-9 to TRBJ2-7; maybe TRBD1 (5 bases). Trimming took off 1 base at V and 4 bases at J, with 11 bases between the two ends. Per germline, CDR1 SEHNR and CDR2 FQNEAQ (reference sequence). This CDR3 has 14 residues. This chain's CDR3 is CASSLGQGRYEQYF. In DNA form, the CDR3 reads TGTGCCAGCAGCTTAGGGCAGGGTAGGTACGAGCAGTACTTC.

This sequence joins TRBV4-2 and TRBJ1-4; D gene uncertain. The V gene's germline CDR1 is LGHNA and CDR2 YNFKEQ. V dropped 2 bases and J dropped 6 bases, with 7 bases sitting between them. This CDR3 region has 13 residues. The CDR3 region has the DNA TGTGCCAGCAGCCAAATAATTGATGAAAAACTGTTTTTT. Its translation is CASSQIIDEKLFF.

This chain links TRBV3-1 (or the pseudogene TRBV3-2) with TRBJ1-2; 8 bases map to TRBD1. The CDR3 consists of 13 residues. Germline V gene sequence: CDR1 LGHDT, CDR2 YNNKEL (reference sequence). Trimming cost V 4 bases and J 8 bases; bases outside gene matches: 6. This CDR3 reads CASSLGQAWGYTF. The CDR3 DNA is TGTGCCAGCAGCCTGGGACAGGCCTGGGGCTACACCTTC.

The chain couples TRBV19 to TRBJ1-2; 11 bases are a match to TRBD1. Trimming removed 4 bases from V and 7 bases from J; junction bases left unmatched: 8. The germline CDR1 and CDR2 sequences are LNHDA and SQIVND (reference sequence). There are 15 residues in the CDR3. The CDR3 DNA reads as TGTGCCAGTAGTAACTCAGGACAGGGGGCGGGTGGCTACACCTTC. This gives the protein CASSNSGQGAGGYTF.

The chain carries TRBV15 and TRBJ1-2, with a tentative D call TRBD1 (6 bases). The length of the CDR3 is 14 residues. V lost 6 bases and J 2 bases, leaving 13 bases between the germline ends. Germline assignment: CDR1 LNHNV and CDR2 YYDKDF (reference sequence). CDR3 sequence reads: CATSYDRLNYGYTF. For the CDR3, the DNA is TGTGCCACCAGTTACGACAGGTTGAACTATGGCTACACCTTC.